This T cell receptor (beta chain) was sequenced for a study of cytomegalovirus exposure and HLA in healthy donors. Overall study results and limits: It was 150 to 200 TCR beta chains that were listed as cytomegalovirus-associated. Many donors shared some public TCRs, even though most TCR sequences were rare. In vitro confirmation showed a few CMV-associated chains to be CMV antigen specific.

Donors were drawn from the approximately 110-subject validation cohort, separate from the 666-subject first cohort. Libraries were prepared by immunoSEQ multiplex PCR; TCRdb keeps only in-frame clonotypes and omits some of them. This table holds fewer than 200,000 clones, about 85% found once. The V and J ends lost 1 base and 0 bases respectively, with 10 bases between them. This CDR3 comprises 15 residues. Germline lookup yields CDR1 MDHEN and CDR2 SYDVKM. As concerns this clone: Its antigen is as yet unknown.

The chain employs TRBV28 and TRBJ2-7, with no clear D. Material: PBMCs. The source is a man between 18 and 35 years old in good health and CMV-seropositive. Here the CDR3 reads CASSLYSSPSYEQYF. CDR3 coding DNA: TGTGCCAGCAGTTTATATTCCAGTCCCTCCTACGAGCAGTACTTC.